This T cell receptor beta chain came from a study of identical twins (dated by TCRdb to the mid-2010s). As for the study more broadly: To test whether fetal clonotypes persist, the study used deep sequencing on TCR alpha and beta repertoires from monozygotic twins, unrelated adults of various ages, and cord blood. Replicate twin experiments were performed at different times using different library preparation protocols to rule out contamination. Beyond this particular receptor, the publication reports: Excess twin sharing in beta out-of-frame sequences was weaker because fewer shared sequences lowered the signal-to-noise ratio. Compared with coincidental sharing between unrelated individuals, out-of-frame TCR alpha sequences shared between twins showed an excess of sequences with low generation probability. In monozygotic twins, out-of-frame TCR alpha sharing was systematically underestimated by recombination models, although the models agreed with sharing between unrelated individuals. Because the same donors could not be followed over many years, conclusions were based on cross-sectional statistical analysis. Abundant cord blood beta clonotypes carried fewer insertions; young adult naive repertoires showed a weaker similar trend, while memory repertoires showed none. Zero-insertion analyses could be partly confounded by invariant T cells such as MAIT and iNKT, although diverse VJ usage argued against such confounding for most clonotypes.

This clonotype was seen a handful of times. Its antigen is not yet known. Base qualities are missing; no much larger clone stands one base away. Library construction relied on 5' RACE. Sequencing used an Illumina HiSeq 2000. Template switching introduced a universal primer binding site; the final cDNA contained a unique molecular identifier, enabling accurate counting of TCR cDNA molecules. Specific primers in the conserved constant-segment region were used to synthesize first-strand cDNA for TCR alpha and beta chains. To control for contamination, each cDNA library was double barcoded with a SMART-Mk sample barcode plus Illumina barcodes. TruSeq adapter sequences and Illumina sample barcodes were added in two successive PCR steps. The TCR alpha and beta cDNA libraries were sequenced on the Illumina HiSeq platform using custom primers. In the paper's pipeline: MiGEC processed the raw reads to extract unique molecular identifiers, while MiXCR was used to determine the CDR3 positions. For each individual, recombination models were inferred using an EM algorithm with the repgenHMM and IGoR tools. Shared clonotype analysis was performed with the tcR package in R, normalizing sharing by the product of cloneset sizes. To study raw recombination free of thymic and clonal selection effects, out-of-frame nonproductive sequences were analyzed. TCRdb ran its own pipeline on the public reads, namely fastp trimming at Q25 and MiXCR clone calling, and kept in-frame beta chains. Each entry merges the rows of one CDR3 protein and shows their most common DNA and genes. TCRdb's processing, not the study's, gives the V and J calls here. Present in this sample are some 900,000 distinct CDR3 sequences, roughly 12% of which were seen just once. The top ten clonotypes cover about 1.6% of the sample.

Taken from cysteine to phenylalanine, the CDR3 has 14 residues. CDR3 DNA is the only sequence kept; it has 42 bases, read in frame from the first base. V sheds 2 bases and J sheds 2 bases, leaving 9 bases between their ends. As encoded in the germline V gene, CDR1 is WSHSY while CDR2 is SAAADI. Every donor was a healthy Caucasian. Three pairs of female monozygotic twins, all aged about 18 to 30 years, made up the twin cohort. RNA for TCR libraries was isolated from peripheral blood mononuclear cells. These records were also assigned to another study, of yellow fever vaccine responses in identical twins. The second study, in turn, reports: The authors reported that the T cell response to vaccination in identical twins appeared partly convergent and partly personalized. The study precisely tracked vaccine-responding T cell clones in identical twins.

This sequence was found in a woman aged 18 to 35 in good health. The specimen was PBMCs. This sequence uses TRBV10-2 and TRBJ2-5; D gene: possibly TRBD1, on 5 matching bases. The CDR3 region: CASSETRQQETQYF. The sequenced DNA: TGCGCCAGCAGTGAGACGAGACAGCAAGAGACCCAGTACTTC.